This TCR beta chain came from a study of response to subunit inactivated influenza vaccine. Via MiXCR, TCRdb re-called the RT-PCR reads, giving one row per CDR3 protein. The sample lists hundreds of thousands of distinct CDR3 sequences; approximately 17% were seen once. Germline V gene lookup returns CDR1 SGHRS and CDR2 YFSETQ. V lost 0 bases to trimming and J lost 3 bases; unmatched junction nucleotides: 3. CDR3 length equals 15 residues. Study outcomes and limitations: Few additional T cells are recruited per seasonal influenza vaccination, authors suggested.

This clonotype was seen more than once but under ten times. As yet, its antigen is unknown. The sequencing used PBMCs from blood, collected roughly 5 days after vaccination. The TCR sequence derives from a man aged 45 to 65 who received an inactivated influenza vaccine. The chain uses TRBV5-1 and TRBJ2-1, with 7 bases matching TRBD1. Here the CDR3 reads CASSLEQGNYNEQFF. CDR3 coding DNA: TGCGCCAGCAGCTTGGAACAGGGGAACTACAATGAGCAGTTCTTC.